Listed below are T cell receptor beta chains from one sample, sequenced in a study of shared clonotypes between healthy human individuals. This table comes from immunoSEQ multiplex PCR, and its TCRdb copy is limited to in-frame clones, with some not included. The table lists over 2,000,000 clones, 93% of them singletons. The sample taken for sequencing was naive CD8+ T cells from PBMCs. These TCRs come from a man younger than 35 in good health. Some clones in this sample may be carry-over from other donors' samples. CDR3s include the opening cysteine and the closing phenylalanine or tryptophan. D genes are given only for firm matches. A row's size may be missing; if present it is once, few, many or a size class.

cdr3_nt | cdr3_aa | j_call | v_call | d_call | clone_size
TGTGCCAGCAGCGTATCACAGGGAGTGGCGGGACCCTATGGCTACACCTTC | CASSVSQGVAGPYGYTF | TRBJ1-2 | TRBV9 | . | few
TGTGCCAGCAGTTCGCAGGGGGAGAGCTACGAGCAGTACTTC | CASSSQGESYEQYF | TRBJ2-7 | TRBV28 | TRBD1 | .
TGTGCCAGCAGTTTGAGACAGGGGACTAGCGGCTACGAGCAGTACTTC | CASSLRQGTSGYEQYF | TRBJ2-7 | TRBV27 | TRBD2 | .
TGTGCCAGCAGGGGGGTAGTGGCCCCCACCGGGGAGCTGTTTTTT | CASRGVVAPTGELFF | TRBJ2-2 | TRBV27 | . | .
TGTGCCAGCAGGGGCACTAGCGGAGGCCCAGATACGCAGTATTTT | CASRGTSGGPDTQYF | TRBJ2-3 | TRBV7-9 | TRBD2 | once
TGTGCCAGCAGCTTGGGTGTCTCCTACGAGCAGTACTTC | CASSLGVSYEQYF | TRBJ2-7 | TRBV5-6 | . | .
TGTGCCAGCAGCCGGACAGTGAACCCCTACGAGCAGTACTTC | CASSRTVNPYEQYF | TRBJ2-7 | TRBV7-9 | . | once
TGTGCCAGCAGCGGTCCGGGACAGGACTTCTACGAGCAGTACTTC | CASSGPGQDFYEQYF | TRBJ2-7 | TRBV7-2 | TRBD1 | .
TGTGCCAGCAGCTTAGCCGGGAACCCCTACGAGCAGTACTTC | CASSLAGNPYEQYF | TRBJ2-7 | TRBV13 | . | .
TGTGCCAGCAGCACAGGGGGAGGGGGTAATGAAAAACTGTTTTTT | CASSTGGGGNEKLFF | TRBJ1-4 | TRBV27 | TRBD1 | .
TGTGCCAGCAGTTGGGGTCCGAGCTACGAGCAGTACTTC | CASSWGPSYEQYF | TRBJ2-7 | TRBV27 | . | once
TGTGCCAGCACGGAGACCGTTACTGAAGCTTTCTTT | CASTETVTEAFF | TRBJ1-1 | TRBV6-5 | . | once
TGTGCCAGCAGCGAGGGGGGGCCCGGAGAGCAGTTCTTC | CASSEGGPGEQFF | TRBJ2-1 | TRBV27 | . | .
TGTGCCAGCAGTCCAAAGCGGGACAGGGGAACCGGGGAGCTGTTTTTT | CASSPKRDRGTGELFF | TRBJ2-2 | TRBV27 | TRBD1 | once
TGTGCCATCAGTGAGCTTACAGGGGGCCTTACCGGGGAGCTGTTTTTT | CAISELTGGLTGELFF | TRBJ2-2 | TRBV10-3 | TRBD1 | .
TGTGCCAGCAGCTTAGGGACAGGGTCCTACAATGAGCAGTTCTTC | CASSLGTGSYNEQFF | TRBJ2-1 | TRBV11-2 | TRBD1 | .
TGTGCCAGCAGCGGAGAGGGACTAGGAGAGACCCAGTACTTC | CASSGEGLGETQYF | TRBJ2-5 | TRBV9 | TRBD2 | .
TGTGCCAGCAGCCCGATTTGGGGTGGGGAGCAGTACTTC | CASSPIWGGEQYF | TRBJ2-7 | TRBV28 | . | .
TGTGCCAGCAGCACCCAACTAGCGGGAGACACAGATACGCAGTATTTT | CASSTQLAGDTDTQYF | TRBJ2-3 | TRBV9 | TRBD2 | .
TGCGCCAGCAGCCAAGGTGGTAGCGGGGTTTACAATGAGCAGTTCTTC | CASSQGGSGVYNEQFF | TRBJ2-1 | TRBV4-1 | TRBD2 | .
TGTGCCAGCAGCCCTTCCGGGCCCTCGGGGTATGGCTACACCTTC | CASSPSGPSGYGYTF | TRBJ1-2 | TRBV14 | . | .
TGTGCCAGCAGCGAATTAGACCCTCCACAGGACACCGGGGAGCTGTTTTTT | CASSELDPPQDTGELFF | TRBJ2-2 | TRBV2 | . | .
TGTGCCAGCAGCTTGGGGGACACCCCCTACGAGCAGTACTTC | CASSLGDTPYEQYF | TRBJ2-7 | TRBV5-6 | . | .
TGCGCCAGCAGCTTGAGACGACTAGCGGGCTACGAGCAGTACTTC | CASSLRRLAGYEQYF | TRBJ2-7 | TRBV5-1 | TRBD2 | .
TGCGCCAGCAGCTTCAGGGTGGACACTGAAGCTTTCTTT | CASSFRVDTEAFF | TRBJ1-1 | TRBV5-1 | . | .
TGTGCCAGCAGTTACTCTCGGGGGGAGTCCTACGAGCAGTACTTC | CASSYSRGESYEQYF | TRBJ2-7 | TRBV6-5 | TRBD2 | .
TGTGCCAGTTCGGTTGAGGACACCGGGGAGCTGTTTTTT | CASSVEDTGELFF | TRBJ2-2 | TRBV19 | . | .
TGCGCCAGCAGCCCGCAACATGGCGAGCAGTACTTC | CASSPQHGEQYF | TRBJ2-7 | TRBV5-1 | . | .
TGTGCCAGCAGCTCATCAGGGGAATCGGGCACAGATACGCAGTATTTT | CASSSSGESGTDTQYF | TRBJ2-3 | TRBV5-6 | . | .
TGCGCCAGCACTCCACTAGCGGCTAAAGAGACCCAGTACTTC | CASTPLAAKETQYF | TRBJ2-5 | TRBV5-1 | TRBD2 | .
TGTGCCAGCAGCTTAAGCGGGGGTTGGGGCTACACCTTC | CASSLSGGWGYTF | TRBJ1-2 | TRBV7-2 | . | .
TGTGCCAGCAGTGATCGCGGGACCGCCTATGGCTACACCTTC | CASSDRGTAYGYTF | TRBJ1-2 | TRBV6-1 | . | .
TGTGCCTTAGCCCTAGGGGTCCTAGGCGCCTACGAGCAGTACTTC | CALALGVLGAYEQYF | TRBJ2-7 | TRBV30 | . | .
TGTGCCAGCAGCTTGGGACAGTCCTACGAGCAGTACTTC | CASSLGQSYEQYF | TRBJ2-7 | TRBV27 | TRBD1 | .
TGTGCCAGCAGCTTGGGGAGGGGGTCCTACGAGCAGTACTTC | CASSLGRGSYEQYF | TRBJ2-7 | TRBV5-4 | . | once
TGTGCCAGTACCCGGACAGCCAGCTCCTACAATGAGCAGTTCTTC | CASTRTASSYNEQFF | TRBJ2-1 | TRBV19 | . | once
TGTGCCGAAATTAGCGGGAGACAGTACTTC | CAEISGRQYF | TRBJ2-7 | TRBV5-4 | TRBD2 | .
TGTGCCAGCAGAAAAAGACAGGGGGCGGGCAATGAAAAACTGTTTTTT | CASRKRQGAGNEKLFF | TRBJ1-4 | TRBV9 | TRBD1 | once
TGTGCCAGCAGCTTGAGGACACCAGCGCTCTACGAGCAGTACTTC | CASSLRTPALYEQYF | TRBJ2-7 | TRBV5-6 | . | .
TGTGCCAGCCAGACTCCGGGTGTATACAATGAGCAGTTCTTC | CASQTPGVYNEQFF | TRBJ2-1 | TRBV11-2 | . | once
TGTGCCAGCAGGATCCATAACACCGGGGAGCTGTTTTTT | CASRIHNTGELFF | TRBJ2-2 | TRBV27 | . | .
TGCGCCAGCAGCCCGCCCGCCGGGGAGCTGTTTTTT | CASSPPAGELFF | TRBJ2-2 | TRBV5-1 | . | .
TGCGCCAGCAGCCGGACCAATAATGAGCAGTTCTTC | CASSRTNNEQFF | TRBJ2-1 | TRBV4-1 | . | once
TGTGCCAGCAGCCCAAACGGACAGGGACCGGCCTACAATGAGCAGTTCTTC | CASSPNGQGPAYNEQFF | TRBJ2-1 | TRBV11-2 | TRBD1 | .
TGTGCCAGCGGATTTGAGTCCTACAATGAGCAGTTCTTC | CASGFESYNEQFF | TRBJ2-1 | TRBV2 | . | .
TGTGCCAGCAGTGGGACAGCCTCACCAGAAGCTTTCTTT | CASSGTASPEAFF | TRBJ1-1 | TRBV28 | TRBD1 | .
TGTGCCAGCAGCTTGAGGAGTGGCCTGGTCTACAATGAGCAGTTCTTC | CASSLRSGLVYNEQFF | TRBJ2-1 | TRBV5-6 | . | .
TGCGCCAGCAGCCAACCAGGGCCCACGGAGCAGTACTTC | CASSQPGPTEQYF | TRBJ2-7 | TRBV4-1 | . | .
TGTGCCAGCAGCGCTGAAAATAGGGACAGGTACAATGAGCAGTTCTTC | CASSAENRDRYNEQFF | TRBJ2-1 | TRBV9 | TRBD1 | .
TGTGCCAGCAGCTCCACCTTCGACCCGGGCTACGAGCAGTACTTC | CASSSTFDPGYEQYF | TRBJ2-7 | TRBV7-9 | . | .
TGTGCCAGCAGGGAGCCGGGACAGGGCCTTACACCCCTCCACTTT | CASREPGQGLTPLHF | TRBJ1-6 | TRBV6-1 | TRBD1 | .
TGCAGCGTCCTAGAGATCTATGGCTACACCTTC | CSVLEIYGYTF | TRBJ1-2 | TRBV29-1 | . | .
TGTGCCAGCAGCTTAAGCGGTGGGGGGAACACTGAAGCTTTCTTT | CASSLSGGGNTEAFF | TRBJ1-1 | TRBV7-9 | . | .
TGTGCCAGCAGTGACTTCCCAACTAATGAAAAACTGTTTTTT | CASSDFPTNEKLFF | TRBJ1-4 | TRBV2 | . | once